Below, 14 T cell receptor beta chains from the same sample are listed, as sequenced in a study of shared clonotypes between healthy human individuals. Sequenced by immunoSEQ multiplex PCR; TCRdb stores in-frame clones only, minus some. The sample holds roughly 2.2 million clones, 92% seen once. Sequenced: naive CD4+ T cells from PBMCs. Subset defined: CD45RA+ positively selected. These receptors all stem from a man aged 18 to 35 in good health. Some clones in this sample may be carry-over from other donors' samples.

The V gene is TRBV29-1, the J gene TRBJ2-1; TRBD2 matches at 12 bases. After removal of 8 bases from V and 6 bases from J, the junction contained 11 bases not matched to a gene. CDR1 and CDR2 (germline): SQVTM, ANQGSEA. This CDR3 region has 15 residues. This chain's CDR3 is CSPTKLAGGRNEQFF. Written as DNA, the CDR3 is TGCAGCCCTACTAAACTAGCGGGAGGACGCAATGAGCAGTTCTTC.

V and J are TRBV10-3 and TRBJ2-2; maybe TRBD1 (5 bases). There are 11 residues in the CDR3. Germline V gene data show CDR1 as ENHRY and CDR2 as SYGVKD. The ends were cut back, 7 bases at V and 7 bases at J, with 7 bases in the middle. The CDR3 DNA reads TGTGCCATCAAAGGGGACGGGGAGCTGTTTTTT. Amino acids: CAIKGDGELFF.

This rearrangement joins TRBV2 to TRBJ1-4; 7 positions match TRBD1. CDR3 length equals 15 residues. Germline V lookup: CDR1 SNHLY, CDR2 FYNNEI. The ends lost 6 bases at V and 3 bases at J; junction bases unmatched: 7. The CDR3 reads CASRTHQGANEKLFF. The CDR3 nucleotides read TGTGCCAGCAGGACACATCAGGGGGCTAATGAAAAACTGTTTTTT. Using reference TRBV2 and TRBJ1-4 for the parts outside the CDR3, the full variable domain is EPEVTQTPSHQVTQMGQEVILRCVPISNHLYFYWYRQILGQKVEFLVSFYNNEISEKSEIFDDQFSVERPDGSNFTLKIRSTKLEDSAMYFCASRTHQGANEKLFFGSGTQLSVL.

The J gene is TRBJ2-1, the V gene TRBV25-1, with 15 bases fitting TRBD2. Looked up from germline, CDR1 is MGHDK and CDR2 is SYGVNS. The trim removed 5 bases at V and 8 bases at J, leaving 13 bases unmatched. CDR3 size: 18 residues. Here the CDR3 DNA reads TGTGCCAGCAGTCCCGGGACTAGCGGGAGGCCCCCAGGGCATGAGCAGTTCTTC. Encoded protein: CASSPGTSGRPPGHEQFF.

This CDR3 is CASSSDQGAGNTIYF. Here the CDR3 DNA reads TGTGCCAGCAGCTCCGATCAGGGGGCTGGAAACACCATATATTTT. This chain links TRBV5-4 with TRBJ1-3; 7 bases fit TRBD1. This CDR3 is built from 15 residues. V shed 3 bases, J shed 2 bases, and the junction held 5 bases outside the gene matches. CDR1 is SGHNT and CDR2 is YYREEE in the germline V gene (reference sequence).

The chain links TRBV11-2 to TRBJ1-1; tentative D call: TRBD1 (6 bases). Trimming stripped 4 bases from V and 4 bases from J, with 16 bases between. The CDR3 has 15 residues. Germline V CDR1 and CDR2: SGHAT, FQNNGV. CDR3 region: CASSSLVGGRTEAFF. CDR3 bases: TGTGCCAGCAGCTCGCTCGTCGGGGGCCGCACTGAAGCTTTCTTT.

Regarding this clone: Other DNA sequences in the same sample also yield this CDR3. This CDR3 reads CASSRQGEAFF. The DNA of the CDR3 is TGTGCCAGCAGTCGACAGGGGGAGGCTTTCTTT. This rearrangement joins TRBV28 to TRBJ1-1, with TRBD1 identical over 9 bases. Trimming removed 5 bases from V and 11 bases from J; junction bases left unmatched: 3. Germline assignment: CDR1 MDHEN and CDR2 SYDVKM. This CDR3 contains 11 residues.

This clone was detected once. The chain recombines TRBV4-2 with TRBJ2-7, with 9 positions matching TRBD2. V shed 5 bases and J 3 bases; nucleotides not matched to a gene: 5. Per germline, CDR1 LGHNA and CDR2 YNFKEQ. This CDR3 is built from 14 residues. The CDR3 DNA is TGTGCCAGCAGCAGCGGGGGGCGCCTCTACGAGCAGTACTTC. Protein sequence: CASSSGGRLYEQYF.

This clone was counted once. The V and J genes are TRBV11-3 and TRBJ2-2, with 10 bases matching TRBD2. CDR1 SGHNT and CDR2 YENEEA come from the germline V gene. V shed 3 bases and J 6 bases; nucleotides not matched to a gene: 7. The CDR3 has 16 residues. The CDR3 region has the DNA TGTGCCAGCAGCTTCGTCGGGACTAGCGACCCCGGGGAGCTGTTTTTT. Its translation: CASSFVGTSDPGELFF.

This clone has a handful of counts. This chain uses TRBV5-1 with TRBJ2-5, with 7 bases fitting TRBD2. V dropped 0 bases and J dropped 4; count of bases not matched to a gene: 6. Looked up from germline, CDR1 is SGHRS and CDR2 is YFSETQ. The CDR3 spans 15 residues. CDR3 residues: CASSLGSERGETQYF. The DNA of the CDR3 is TGCGCCAGCAGCTTGGGGAGTGAGCGGGGAGAGACCCAGTACTTC. The whole variable domain, filled in from reference TRBV5-1 and TRBJ2-5, reads KAGVTQTPRYLIKTRGQQVTLSCSPISGHRSVSWYQQTPGQGLQFLFEYFSETQRNKGNFPGRFSGRQFSNSRSEMNVSTLELGDSALYLCASSLGSERGETQYFGPGTRLLVL.

The chain combines TRBV7-2 with TRBJ2-5; the match to TRBD2 covers 11 bases. V lost 5 bases and J lost 7; bases outside the gene matches: 6. Germline CDR1 and CDR2: SGHTA and FQGNSA. This CDR3 region has 14 residues. Written as DNA, the CDR3 is TGTGCCAGCAGCGTCGCCGGGACTAGCGGGACCCAGTACTTC. Translation gives CASSVAGTSGTQYF.

The J gene is TRBJ2-5, the V gene TRBV4-1; D is possibly TRBD1 or TRBD2 (7 bases each). Trimming took 1 base from V and 2 from J, leaving 14 bases between them. The CDR3 runs 16 residues. Germline loops: CDR1 MGHRA, CDR2 YSYEKL. CDR3 amino acids: CASSQGQGGGQETQYF. CDR3 coding DNA: TGCGCCAGCAGCCAAGGGCAGGGGGGAGGGCAAGAGACCCAGTACTTC.

V gene TRBV5-1 combines with J gene TRBJ1-4; TRBD1 aligns across 9 bases. The trim removed 3 bases at V and 8 bases at J, leaving 8 bases unmatched. The germline V gene encodes CDR1 SGHRS and CDR2 YFSETQ. There are 15 residues in the CDR3. For the CDR3, the DNA is TGCGCCAGCAGCTCCACAGGGGGCAGGGTGGAAAAACTGTTTTTT. This codes for CASSSTGGRVEKLFF.

Here the CDR3 DNA reads TGTGCCAGCAGTTACTCGAGACCAGGGGTGGGAGAGACCCAGTACTTC. Protein sequence: CASSYSRPGVGETQYF. This chain joins TRBV6-6 and TRBJ2-5; tentatively, D is TRBD1 (6 bases). CDR3 length: 16 amino acids. Trimming shortened V by 0 bases and J by 4 bases, and 15 bases separated the two germline ends. CDR1 and CDR2 from the germline V gene are MNHNY and SVGAGI (reference sequence).